This T cell receptor beta chain derives from a study of vaccination effects on CD4 cells after COVID-19. At the level of the study: Antigen-specific CD4+ T cells were expanded with viral peptide pools in the ViraFEST assay before sequencing.

About this clone itself: Its target is unknown.

Study-wide results and limits: In people who had recovered, most post-vaccine spike-reactive clones were new vaccine-induced clones.

Researchers isolated CD4+ T cells once approximately eleven days of culture had elapsed. This person's SARS-CoV-2 infection, confirmed by PCR, occurred between March and December 2020. Two-dose BNT162b2 or mRNA-1273 vaccination was given to participants. The authors exchanged half the medium for IL-2 medium on days 3 and 7. The protocol was immunoSEQ multiplex PCR, while the TCRdb copy is restricted to in-frame clones and leaves out a portion. The sample carries roughly 30,000 clones, approximately 72% recorded once. Sequencing was performed on CD4+ T cells from PBMCs cultured without peptide, taken after COVID-19 vaccination. This receptor was obtained from a human donor who had a prior SARS-CoV-2 infection.

The chain's CDR3 is CASSEATDRAEAFF. CDR3 sequence (DNA): TGTGCCAGCAGTGAAGCGACAGACCGGGCTGAAGCTTTCTTT. The V gene is TRBV6-1, the J gene TRBJ1-1, with D tentatively TRBD1 (5 bases). The CDR3 extends over 14 amino acids. V was cut by 0 bases and J by 6 bases, with 11 bases left in between. Germline V gene data show CDR1 as MNHNS and CDR2 as SASEGT.